One TCR beta chain is described in this entry. The use of a sample-barcoded 5' primer and a J-beta primer mix characterized a second PCR of about 7 to 12 cycles. TCRdb fed the 5' RACE reads into MiXCR, producing one record per CDR3 protein. The table includes around 1,000,000 distinct CDR3 sequences, more than 30% detected once. The source of the sample is a study of blood T cells in healthy people across ages. The CDR3 has 16 residues. The V end lost 0 bases, the J end lost 1 base, and 12 bases lay between the germline ends. The V gene's germline CDR1 is MNHEY and CDR2 SVGAGI. The rearrangement uses TRBV6-5 and TRBJ1-1; D is unclear. The specimen sequenced was blood. This receptor was obtained from a man in his late teens or twenties in good health. CDR3 sequence reads: CASSYSIRAKNTEAFF. CDR3 DNA: TGTGCCAGCAGTTACTCTATCCGGGCCAAGAACACTGAAGCTTTCTTT.